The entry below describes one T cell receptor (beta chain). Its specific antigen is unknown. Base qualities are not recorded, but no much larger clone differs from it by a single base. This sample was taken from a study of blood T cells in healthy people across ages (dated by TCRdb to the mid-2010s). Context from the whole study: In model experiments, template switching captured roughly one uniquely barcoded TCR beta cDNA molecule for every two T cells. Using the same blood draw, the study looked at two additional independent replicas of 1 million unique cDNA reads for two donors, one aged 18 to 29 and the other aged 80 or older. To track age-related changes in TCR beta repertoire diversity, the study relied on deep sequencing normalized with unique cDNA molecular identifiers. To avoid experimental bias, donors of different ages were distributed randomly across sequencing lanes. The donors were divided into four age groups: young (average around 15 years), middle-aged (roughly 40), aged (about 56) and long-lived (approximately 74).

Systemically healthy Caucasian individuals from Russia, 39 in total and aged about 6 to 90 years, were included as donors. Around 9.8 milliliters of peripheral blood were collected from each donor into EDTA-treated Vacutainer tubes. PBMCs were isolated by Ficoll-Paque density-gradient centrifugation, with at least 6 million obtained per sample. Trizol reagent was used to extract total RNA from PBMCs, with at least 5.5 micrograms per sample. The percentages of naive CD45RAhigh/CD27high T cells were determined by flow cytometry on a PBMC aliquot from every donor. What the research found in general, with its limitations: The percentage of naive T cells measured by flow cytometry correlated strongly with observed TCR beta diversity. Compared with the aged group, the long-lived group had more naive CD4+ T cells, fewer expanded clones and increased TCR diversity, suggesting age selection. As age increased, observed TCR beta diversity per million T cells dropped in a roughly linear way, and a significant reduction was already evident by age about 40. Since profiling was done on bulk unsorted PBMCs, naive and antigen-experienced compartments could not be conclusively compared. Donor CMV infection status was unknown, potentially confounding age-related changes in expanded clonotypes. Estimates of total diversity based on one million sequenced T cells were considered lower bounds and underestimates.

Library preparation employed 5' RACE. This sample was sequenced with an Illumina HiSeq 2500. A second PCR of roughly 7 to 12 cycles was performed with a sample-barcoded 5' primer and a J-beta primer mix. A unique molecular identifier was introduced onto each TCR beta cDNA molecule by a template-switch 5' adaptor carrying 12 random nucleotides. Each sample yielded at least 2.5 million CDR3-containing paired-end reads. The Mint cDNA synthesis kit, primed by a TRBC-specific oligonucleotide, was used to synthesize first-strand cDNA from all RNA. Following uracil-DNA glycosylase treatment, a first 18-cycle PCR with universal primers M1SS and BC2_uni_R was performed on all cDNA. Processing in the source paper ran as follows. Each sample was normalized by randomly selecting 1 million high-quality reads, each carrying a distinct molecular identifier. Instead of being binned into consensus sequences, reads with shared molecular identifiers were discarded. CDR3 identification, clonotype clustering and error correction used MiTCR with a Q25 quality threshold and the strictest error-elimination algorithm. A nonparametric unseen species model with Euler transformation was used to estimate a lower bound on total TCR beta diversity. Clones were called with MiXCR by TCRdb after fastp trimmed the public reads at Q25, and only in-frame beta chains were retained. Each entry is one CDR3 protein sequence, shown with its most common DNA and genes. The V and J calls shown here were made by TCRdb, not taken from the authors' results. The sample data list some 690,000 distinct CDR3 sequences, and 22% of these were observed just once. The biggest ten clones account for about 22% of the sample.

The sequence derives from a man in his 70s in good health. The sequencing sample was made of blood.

CDR3 region: CSAITPLGGSGNTIYF. The nucleotide sequence is TGCAGTGCTATCACACCGCTCGGGGGCTCTGGAAACACCATATATTTT. This receptor chain uses TRBV20-1 and TRBJ1-3; tentative D gene TRBD1, with 5 bases matching. CDR1 and CDR2 are read off the germline V gene (reference sequence) as DFQATT and SNEGSKA. V lost 4 bases and J lost 0 bases; the stretch between them is 16 bases long. The CDR3 holds 16 amino acids from the cysteine to the phenylalanine. Solely the CDR3 DNA is kept, with 48 bases framed from the first base.